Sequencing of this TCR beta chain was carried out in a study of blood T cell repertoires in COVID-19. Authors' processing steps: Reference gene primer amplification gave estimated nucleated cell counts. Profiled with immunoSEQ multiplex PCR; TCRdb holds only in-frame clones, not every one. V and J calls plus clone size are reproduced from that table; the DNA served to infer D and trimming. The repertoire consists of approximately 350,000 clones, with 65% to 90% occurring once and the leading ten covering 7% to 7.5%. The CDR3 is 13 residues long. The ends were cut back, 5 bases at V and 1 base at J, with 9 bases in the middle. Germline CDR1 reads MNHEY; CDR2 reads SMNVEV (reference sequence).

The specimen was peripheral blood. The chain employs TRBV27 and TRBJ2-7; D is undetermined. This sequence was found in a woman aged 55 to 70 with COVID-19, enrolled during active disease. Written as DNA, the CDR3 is TGTGCCAGCAGTGGTACAGAATCCTACGAGCAGTACTTC. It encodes CASSGTESYEQYF.